This T cell receptor (beta chain) comes out of a study of beta chain features in type 1 diabetes. At the level of the study: In all, 107,917,701 sorted cells from all samples were analyzed.

This CDR3 region has 13 residues. The V gene's germline CDR1 is SGHTA and CDR2 FQGNSA. Trimming shortened V by 5 bases and J by 6 bases, and 11 bases separated the two germline ends. Expressed TCRB transcripts were sequenced because the entire RNA isolate underwent reverse transcription. Libraries were prepared by immunoSEQ multiplex PCR; TCRdb keeps only in-frame clonotypes and omits some of them. This sample carries around 340,000 clones, under 8.5% of them seen once, and the ten largest clones take 0.44%. Findings of the study overall: Shorter TCRB CDR3s, moderately but significantly so, marked every one of the four CD4+ subsets in Type 1 diabetes patients.

Comment on this clone: What it binds is unknown.

The sample was central memory CD4+ T cells from blood. The TCR comes from a woman younger than 30 in good health. V and J are TRBV7-2 and TRBJ1-5; D remains unclear. The CDR3 loop reads CASSQSDTQPQHF. For the CDR3, the DNA is TGTGCCAGCAGCCAAAGCGACACTCAGCCCCAGCATTTT.